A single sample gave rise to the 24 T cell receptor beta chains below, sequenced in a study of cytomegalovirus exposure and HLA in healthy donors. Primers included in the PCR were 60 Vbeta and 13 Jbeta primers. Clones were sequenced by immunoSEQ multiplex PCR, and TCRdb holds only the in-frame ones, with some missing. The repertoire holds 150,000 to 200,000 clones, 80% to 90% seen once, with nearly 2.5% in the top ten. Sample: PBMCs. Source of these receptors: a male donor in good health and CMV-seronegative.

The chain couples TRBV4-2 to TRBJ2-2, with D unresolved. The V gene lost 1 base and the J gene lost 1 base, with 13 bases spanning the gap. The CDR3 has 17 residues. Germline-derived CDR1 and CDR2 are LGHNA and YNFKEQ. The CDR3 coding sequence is TGTGCCAGCAGCCAAGTCCAACTACGGCGGAACACCGGGGAGCTGTTTTTT. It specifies CASSQVQLRRNTGELFF.

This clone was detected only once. This chain's CDR3 is CASSLFVGQETQYF. In DNA, the CDR3 is TGTGCCAGCAGCTTATTTGTCGGCCAAGAGACCCAGTACTTC. The V gene is TRBV7-8, the J gene TRBJ2-5; D is undetermined. V was clipped by 2 bases and J by 1 base, with 8 bases between them. Germline V gene lookup returns CDR1 SGHVS and CDR2 FQNEAQ. The CDR3 sequence is 14 residues long.

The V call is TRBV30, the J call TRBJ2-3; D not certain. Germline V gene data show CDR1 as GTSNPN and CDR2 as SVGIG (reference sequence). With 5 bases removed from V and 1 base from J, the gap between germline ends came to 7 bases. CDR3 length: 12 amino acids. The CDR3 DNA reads TGTGCCTGGGGGCCAGGCACAGATACGCAGTATTTT. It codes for CAWGPGTDTQYF.

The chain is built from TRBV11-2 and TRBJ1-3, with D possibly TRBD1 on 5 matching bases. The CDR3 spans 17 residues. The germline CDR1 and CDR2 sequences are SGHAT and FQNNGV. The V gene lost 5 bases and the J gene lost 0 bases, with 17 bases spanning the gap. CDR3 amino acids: CASSPGFGGSSGNTIYF. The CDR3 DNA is TGTGCCAGCAGCCCCGGTTTTGGGGGGAGCTCTGGAAACACCATATATTTT.

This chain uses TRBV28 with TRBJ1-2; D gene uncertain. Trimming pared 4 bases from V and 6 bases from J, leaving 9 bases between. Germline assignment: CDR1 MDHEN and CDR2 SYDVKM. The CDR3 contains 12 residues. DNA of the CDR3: TGTGCCAGCAGTTGGACGGGAAATGGCTACACCTTC. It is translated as CASSWTGNGYTF.

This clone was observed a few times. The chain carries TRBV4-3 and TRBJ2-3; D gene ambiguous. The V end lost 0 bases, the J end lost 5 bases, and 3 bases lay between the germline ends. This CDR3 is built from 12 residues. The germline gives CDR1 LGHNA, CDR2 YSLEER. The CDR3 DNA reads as TGCGCCAGCAGCCAAGACCGAGATACGCAGTATTTT. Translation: CASSQDRDTQYF.

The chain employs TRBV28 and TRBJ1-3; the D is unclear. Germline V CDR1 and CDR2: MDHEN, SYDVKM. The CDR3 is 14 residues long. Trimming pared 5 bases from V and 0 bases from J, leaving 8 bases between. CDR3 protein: CASSRLSSGNTIYF. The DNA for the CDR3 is TGTGCCAGCAGTCGACTAAGCTCTGGAAACACCATATATTTT. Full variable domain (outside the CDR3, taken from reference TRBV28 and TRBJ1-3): DVKVTQSSRYLVKRTGEKVFLECVQDMDHENMFWYRQDPGLGLRLIYFSYDVKMKEKGDIPEGYSVSREKKERFSLILESASTNQTSMYLCASSRLSSGNTIYFGEGSWLTVV.

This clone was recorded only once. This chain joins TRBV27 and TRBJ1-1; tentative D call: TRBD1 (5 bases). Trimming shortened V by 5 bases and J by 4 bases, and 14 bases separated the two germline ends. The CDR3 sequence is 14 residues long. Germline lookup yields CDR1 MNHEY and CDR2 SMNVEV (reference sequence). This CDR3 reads CASSPSGGATEAFF. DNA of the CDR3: TGTGCCAGCAGTCCATCGGGGGGTGCCACTGAAGCTTTCTTT.

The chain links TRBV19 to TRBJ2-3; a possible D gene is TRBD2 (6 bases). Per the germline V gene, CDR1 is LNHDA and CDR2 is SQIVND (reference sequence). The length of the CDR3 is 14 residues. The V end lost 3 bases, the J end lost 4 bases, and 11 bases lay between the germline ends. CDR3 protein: CASSMEGGSDTQYF. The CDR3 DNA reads TGTGCCAGTAGTATGGAGGGAGGCTCAGATACGCAGTATTTT.

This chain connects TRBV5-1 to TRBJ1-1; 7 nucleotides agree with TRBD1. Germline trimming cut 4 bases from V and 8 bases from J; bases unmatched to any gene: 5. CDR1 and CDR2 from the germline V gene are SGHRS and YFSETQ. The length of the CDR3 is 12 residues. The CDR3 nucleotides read TGCGCCAGCAGCCAGGGACAGACCGAAGCTTTCTTT. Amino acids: CASSQGQTEAFF. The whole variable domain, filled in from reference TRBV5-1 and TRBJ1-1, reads KAGVTQTPRYLIKTRGQQVTLSCSPISGHRSVSWYQQTPGQGLQFLFEYFSETQRNKGNFPGRFSGRQFSNSRSEMNVSTLELGDSALYLCASSQGQTEAFFGQGTRLTVV.

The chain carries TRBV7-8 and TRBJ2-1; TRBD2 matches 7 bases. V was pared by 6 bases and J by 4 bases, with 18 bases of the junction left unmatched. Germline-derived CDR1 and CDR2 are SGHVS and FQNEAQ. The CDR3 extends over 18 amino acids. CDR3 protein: CASRASGATRRSYNEQFF. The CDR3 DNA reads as TGTGCCAGCAGGGCCAGCGGGGCAACACGGAGATCTTACAATGAGCAGTTCTTC.

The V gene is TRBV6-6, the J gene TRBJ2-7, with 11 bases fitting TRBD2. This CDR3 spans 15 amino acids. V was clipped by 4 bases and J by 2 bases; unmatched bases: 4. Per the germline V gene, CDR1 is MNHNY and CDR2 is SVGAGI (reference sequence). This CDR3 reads CASSLLAGAAYEQYF. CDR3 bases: TGTGCCAGCAGTTTACTAGCGGGAGCCGCCTACGAGCAGTACTTC.

CDR3 region: CASSASQFSTDTQYF. CDR3 sequence (DNA): TGTGCCAGCAGCGCAAGTCAGTTCTCCACAGATACGCAGTATTTT. The chain is built from TRBV7-9 and TRBJ2-3; no reliable D call. Germline V lookup: CDR1 SEHNR, CDR2 FQNEAQ (reference sequence). The CDR3 is 15 amino acids. V lost 5 bases and J lost 2, with 14 bases in between.

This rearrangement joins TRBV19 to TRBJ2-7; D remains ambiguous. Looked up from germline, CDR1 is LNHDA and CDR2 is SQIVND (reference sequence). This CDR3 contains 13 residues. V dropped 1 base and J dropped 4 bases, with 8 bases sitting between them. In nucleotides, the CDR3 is TGTGCCAGTAGTATAGCCCAGTATTACGAGCAGTACTTC. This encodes CASSIAQYYEQYF.

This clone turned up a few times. The CDR3 spells CASSQRGMNTEAFF. In DNA form, the CDR3 reads TGCGCCAGCAGCCAAAGGGGAATGAACACTGAAGCTTTCTTT. This sequence joins TRBV4-1 and TRBJ1-1; maybe TRBD1 (5 bases). There are 14 residues in the CDR3. V lost 2 bases and J 0 bases, leaving 7 bases between the germline ends. From germline, CDR1 is MGHRA and CDR2 YSYEKL.

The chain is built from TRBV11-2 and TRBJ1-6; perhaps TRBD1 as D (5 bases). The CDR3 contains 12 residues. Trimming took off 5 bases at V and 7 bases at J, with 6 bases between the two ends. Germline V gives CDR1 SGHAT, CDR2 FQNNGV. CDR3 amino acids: CASSAGNSPLHF. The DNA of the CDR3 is TGTGCCAGCAGCGCAGGGAATTCACCCCTCCACTTT.

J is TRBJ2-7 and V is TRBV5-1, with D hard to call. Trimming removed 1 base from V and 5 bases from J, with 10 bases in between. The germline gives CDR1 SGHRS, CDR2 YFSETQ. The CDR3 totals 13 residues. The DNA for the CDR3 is TGCGCCAGCAGCTTGTTGGGCGATGACGAGCAGTACTTC. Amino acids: CASSLLGDDEQYF.

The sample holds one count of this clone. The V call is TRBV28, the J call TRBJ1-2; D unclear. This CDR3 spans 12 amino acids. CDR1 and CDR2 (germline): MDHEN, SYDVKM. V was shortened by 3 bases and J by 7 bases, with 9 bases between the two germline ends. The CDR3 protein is CASSLAVPGYTF. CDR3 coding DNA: TGTGCCAGCAGTTTGGCGGTCCCTGGCTACACCTTC.

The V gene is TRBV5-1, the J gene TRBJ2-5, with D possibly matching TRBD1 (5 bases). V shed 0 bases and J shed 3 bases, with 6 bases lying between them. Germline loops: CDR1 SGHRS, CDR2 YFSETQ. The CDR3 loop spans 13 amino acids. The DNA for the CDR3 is TGCGCCAGCAGCTTGGGCAGGGAAGAGACCCAGTACTTC. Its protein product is CASSLGREETQYF.

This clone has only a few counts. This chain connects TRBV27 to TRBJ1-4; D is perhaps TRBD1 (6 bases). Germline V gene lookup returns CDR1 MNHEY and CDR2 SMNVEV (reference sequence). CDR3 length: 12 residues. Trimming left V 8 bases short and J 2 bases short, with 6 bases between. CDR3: CASQGTNEKLFF. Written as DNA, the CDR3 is TGTGCCAGCCAGGGGACTAATGAAAAACTGTTTTTT.

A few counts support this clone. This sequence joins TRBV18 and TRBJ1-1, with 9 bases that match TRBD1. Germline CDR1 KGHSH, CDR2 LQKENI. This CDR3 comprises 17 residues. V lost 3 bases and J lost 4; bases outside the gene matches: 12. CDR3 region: CASSPGQGFGGGTEAFF. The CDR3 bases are TGTGCCAGCTCACCGGGACAGGGTTTTGGTGGGGGCACTGAAGCTTTCTTT.

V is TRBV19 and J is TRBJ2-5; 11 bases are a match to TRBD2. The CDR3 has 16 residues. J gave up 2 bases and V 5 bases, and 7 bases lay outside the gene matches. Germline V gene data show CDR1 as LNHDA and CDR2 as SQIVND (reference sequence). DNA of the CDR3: TGTGCCAGTAGTTCCCAACTAGCGGGGGTGCAAGAGACCCAGTACTTC. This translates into CASSSQLAGVQETQYF. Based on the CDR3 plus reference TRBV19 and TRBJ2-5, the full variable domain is DGGITQSPKYLFRKEGQNVTLSCEQNLNHDAMYWYRQDPGQGLRLIYYSQIVNDFQKGDIAEGYSVSREKKESFPLTVTSAQKNPTAFYLCASSSQLAGVQETQYFGPGTRLLVL.

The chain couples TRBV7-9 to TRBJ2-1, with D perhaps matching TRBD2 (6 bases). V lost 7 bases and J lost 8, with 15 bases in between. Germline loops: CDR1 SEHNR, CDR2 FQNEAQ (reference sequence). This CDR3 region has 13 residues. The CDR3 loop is CASIQEGRDEQFF. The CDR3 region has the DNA TGTGCCAGCATCCAGGAGGGGCGCGATGAGCAGTTCTTC.

DNA of the CDR3: TGTGCCAGCAGTTTATCGGTGGGGGGAAGCGAGCAGTACTTC. Its translation is CASSLSVGGSEQYF. This rearrangement joins TRBV27 to TRBJ2-7, with D possibly matching TRBD2 (6 bases). The germline V and J ends were trimmed by 0 bases and 6 bases, with 12 bases remaining between them. From germline, CDR1 is MNHEY and CDR2 SMNVEV (reference sequence). The CDR3 loop spans 14 amino acids.